Listed below are T cell receptor beta chains from one sample, sequenced in a study of T-cell reconstitution after alpha-beta-depleted transplantation in children. TCRdb independently ran MiXCR on the PCR reads; one entry per CDR3 protein. This table has about 610,000 distinct CDR3 sequences, over 9.5% appearing once. The sequences come from PBMCs from the stem cell graft donor, collected from the stem cell graft. The origin of the receptors is a human donor who donated a stem cell graft to a child with acute myeloid leukemia. CDR3s include the opening cysteine and the closing phenylalanine or tryptophan. A D gene is named only where the DNA matches it firmly. Some rows mark clone size as missing; the rest say once, few, many or name a class of expanded clone.

v_call: TRBV6-5
clone_size: many
d_call: TRBD1
j_call: TRBJ1-4
cdr3_nt: TGTGCCAGCAGTTCCGGACAGGGCGGGGAAAAACTGTTTTTT
cdr3_aa: CASSSGQGGEKLFF

v_call: TRBV29-1
clone_size: many
d_call: TRBD1
j_call: TRBJ1-1
cdr3_nt: TGCAGCGCCGCCCAGGGGGGCACTGAAGCTTTCTTT
cdr3_aa: CSAAQGGTEAFF

v_call: TRBV9
clone_size: few
d_call: TRBD1
j_call: TRBJ1-6
cdr3_nt: TGTGCCAGCAGCGTAGTGGCGTCGGGACAGGGGAATTCACCCCTCCACTTT
cdr3_aa: CASSVVASGQGNSPLHF

v_call: TRBV20-1
clone_size: many
d_call: NA
j_call: TRBJ2-3
cdr3_nt: TGCAGTGCTAGATGGGGAGCAGGCCTTGCCGTTGCAGATACGCAGTATTTT
cdr3_aa: CSARWGAGLAVADTQYF

v_call: TRBV20-1
clone_size: few
d_call: NA
j_call: TRBJ2-7
cdr3_nt: TGCAGTGCTAGAATAACGAGCACCTACGAGCAGTACTTC
cdr3_aa: CSARITSTYEQYF

v_call: TRBV15
clone_size: NA
d_call: TRBD1
j_call: TRBJ1-1
cdr3_nt: TGTGCCACCAGCAGATCCGGGACAGGGGCACCTCAAGCTTTCTTT
cdr3_aa: CATSRSGTGAPQAFF

v_call: TRBV5-1
clone_size: NA
d_call: TRBD2
j_call: TRBJ2-3
cdr3_nt: TGCGCCAGCAGCTTGGCTAGCGGGGCAAGCACAGATACGCAGTATTTT
cdr3_aa: CASSLASGASTDTQYF

v_call: TRBV14
clone_size: few
d_call: TRBD1
j_call: TRBJ1-6
cdr3_nt: TGTGCCAGCAGCCCGAGGACAGGGGCCAATTCACCCCTCCACTTT
cdr3_aa: CASSPRTGANSPLHF

v_call: TRBV12-3/TRBV12-4
clone_size: many
d_call: TRBD2
j_call: TRBJ2-7
cdr3_nt: TGTGCCAGCAGGGTAGCGGGAAGCTCCTACGAGCAGTACTTC
cdr3_aa: CASRVAGSSYEQYF

v_call: TRBV7-2
clone_size: NA
d_call: TRBD1
j_call: TRBJ2-3
cdr3_nt: TGTGCCAGCAGCTTGGGGGACAGGGCCACAGATACGCAGTATTTT
cdr3_aa: CASSLGDRATDTQYF

v_call: TRBV11-2
clone_size: few
d_call: TRBD1
j_call: TRBJ2-5
cdr3_nt: TGTGCCAGCAGCCCGGGACAGAACCAAGAGACCCAGTACTTC
cdr3_aa: CASSPGQNQETQYF

v_call: TRBV5-1
clone_size: NA
d_call: TRBD1
j_call: TRBJ2-3
cdr3_nt: TGCGCCAGCAGCCTGGACAGGGGCGGGGATACGCAGTATTTT
cdr3_aa: CASSLDRGGDTQYF

v_call: TRBV7-3
clone_size: many
d_call: TRBD1
j_call: TRBJ1-4
cdr3_nt: TGTGCCAGCAGCCCAACAGGGGGCAGCAATGAAAAACTGTTTTTT
cdr3_aa: CASSPTGGSNEKLFF

v_call: TRBV7-2
clone_size: NA
d_call: TRBD1
j_call: TRBJ2-1
cdr3_nt: TGTGCCAGCAGCCCACAGGACAGGGGGCTCGATGAGCAGTTCTTC
cdr3_aa: CASSPQDRGLDEQFF

v_call: TRBV29-1
clone_size: few
d_call: NA
j_call: TRBJ2-2
cdr3_nt: TGCAGCGCCGCCCGGGCCACCGGGGAGCTGTTTTTT
cdr3_aa: CSAARATGELFF

v_call: TRBV6-2/TRBV6-3
clone_size: few
d_call: NA
j_call: TRBJ2-2
cdr3_nt: TGTGCCAGCGGCCTCCTAGCTGGAGGCACCGGGGAGCTGTTTTTT
cdr3_aa: CASGLLAGGTGELFF

v_call: TRBV7-3
clone_size: few
d_call: TRBD2
j_call: TRBJ2-5
cdr3_nt: TGTGCCAGCAGCTTAAATGGGGCCACTAGCGCGGAGACCCAGTACTTC
cdr3_aa: CASSLNGATSAETQYF

v_call: TRBV7-2
clone_size: many
d_call: NA
j_call: TRBJ2-3
cdr3_nt: TGTGCCAGCAGCTTAGACAGGGTGACAGATACGCAGTATTTT
cdr3_aa: CASSLDRVTDTQYF

v_call: TRBV7-9
clone_size: few
d_call: NA
j_call: TRBJ2-7
cdr3_nt: TGTGCCAGCAGCTCCTCTTTGGGGGGGCCCTTCGACGAGCAGTACTTC
cdr3_aa: CASSSSLGGPFDEQYF

v_call: TRBV12-3/TRBV12-4
clone_size: few
d_call: NA
j_call: TRBJ1-1
cdr3_nt: TGTGCCAGCGGGTCCTACGGGCTGCAGAACACTGAAGCTTTCTTT
cdr3_aa: CASGSYGLQNTEAFF

v_call: TRBV20-1
clone_size: many
d_call: TRBD2
j_call: TRBJ2-3
cdr3_nt: TGCAGTACGGGGTTACTAGCGTCTAGCACAGATACGCAGTATTTT
cdr3_aa: CSTGLLASSTDTQYF

v_call: TRBV7-9
clone_size: many
d_call: NA
j_call: TRBJ1-1
cdr3_nt: TGTGCCAGCAGCTCCTCAGGGTCCAACACTGAAGCTTTCTTT
cdr3_aa: CASSSSGSNTEAFF

v_call: TRBV7-2
clone_size: many
d_call: NA
j_call: TRBJ2-3
cdr3_nt: TGTGCCAGCAGTACCCTGGGCACAGATACGCAGTATTTT
cdr3_aa: CASSTLGTDTQYF